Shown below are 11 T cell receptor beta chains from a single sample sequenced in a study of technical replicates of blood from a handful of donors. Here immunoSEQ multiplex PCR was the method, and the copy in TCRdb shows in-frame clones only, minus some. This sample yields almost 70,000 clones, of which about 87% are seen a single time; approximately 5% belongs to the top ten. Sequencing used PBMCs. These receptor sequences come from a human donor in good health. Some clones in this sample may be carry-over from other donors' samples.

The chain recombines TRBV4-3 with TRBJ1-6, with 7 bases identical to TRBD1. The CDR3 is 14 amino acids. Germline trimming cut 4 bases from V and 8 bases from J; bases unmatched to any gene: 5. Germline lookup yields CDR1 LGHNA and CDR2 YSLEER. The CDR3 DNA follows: TGCGCCAGCAGCCGCGGGACAGTAGATTCACCCCTCCACTTT. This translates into CASSRGTVDSPLHF.

Written as DNA, the CDR3 is TGCGCCAGCAGCCCGGGACTGCGCACAGATACGCAGTATTTT. Amino acid sequence: CASSPGLRTDTQYF. V usage is TRBV4-3 and J usage is TRBJ2-3; D may be TRBD2 (6 bases). The CDR3 consists of 14 residues. Trimming removed 4 bases from V and 1 base from J, with 9 bases in between. Germline V gives CDR1 LGHNA, CDR2 YSLEER.

CDR3 in DNA: TGTGCCAGCAGCCCGACGGGACAGACCTTCTCCTACGAGCAGTACTTC. It specifies CASSPTGQTFSYEQYF. This chain connects TRBV13 to TRBJ2-7; TRBD1 agrees at 7 bases. The V and J ends lost 5 bases and 0 bases, in that order; junction bases with no gene match: 10. The CDR3 sequence is 16 residues long. Germline V gene lookup returns CDR1 PRHDT and CDR2 FYEKMQ (reference sequence).

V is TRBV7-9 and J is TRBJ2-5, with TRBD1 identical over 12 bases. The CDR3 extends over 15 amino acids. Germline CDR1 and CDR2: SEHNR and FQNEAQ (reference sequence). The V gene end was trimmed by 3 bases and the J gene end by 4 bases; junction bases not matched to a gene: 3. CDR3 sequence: CASSFGTGGVETQYF. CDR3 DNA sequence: TGTGCCAGCAGCTTTGGGACAGGGGGCGTAGAGACCCAGTACTTC.

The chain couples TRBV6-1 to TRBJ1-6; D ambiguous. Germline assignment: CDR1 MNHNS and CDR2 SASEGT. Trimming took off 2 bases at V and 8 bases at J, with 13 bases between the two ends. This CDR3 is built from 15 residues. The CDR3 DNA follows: TGTGCCAGCAGTGAACTAACTCCTCCCGATTCACCCCTCCACTTT. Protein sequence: CASSELTPPDSPLHF.

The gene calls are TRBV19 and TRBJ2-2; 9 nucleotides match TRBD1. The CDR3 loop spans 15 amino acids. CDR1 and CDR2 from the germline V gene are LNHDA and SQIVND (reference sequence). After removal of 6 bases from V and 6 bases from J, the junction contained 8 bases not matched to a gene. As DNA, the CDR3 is TGTGCCAGTAGGAGGGGGACAGGGCAATCCGGGGAGCTGTTTTTT. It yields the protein CASRRGTGQSGELFF.

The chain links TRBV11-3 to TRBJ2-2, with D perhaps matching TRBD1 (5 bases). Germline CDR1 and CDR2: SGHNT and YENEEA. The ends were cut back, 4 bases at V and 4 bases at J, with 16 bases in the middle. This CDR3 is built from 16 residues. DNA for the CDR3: TGTGCCAGCAGCTATCGACAGTCGCGAGGCACCGGGGAGCTGTTTTTT. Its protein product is CASSYRQSRGTGELFF.

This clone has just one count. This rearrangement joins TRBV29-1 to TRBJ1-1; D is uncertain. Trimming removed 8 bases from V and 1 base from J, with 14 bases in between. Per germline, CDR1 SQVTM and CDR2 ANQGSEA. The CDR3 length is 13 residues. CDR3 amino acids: CSQPGIGNTEAFF. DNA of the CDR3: TGCAGCCAACCAGGTATCGGGAACACTGAAGCTTTCTTT.

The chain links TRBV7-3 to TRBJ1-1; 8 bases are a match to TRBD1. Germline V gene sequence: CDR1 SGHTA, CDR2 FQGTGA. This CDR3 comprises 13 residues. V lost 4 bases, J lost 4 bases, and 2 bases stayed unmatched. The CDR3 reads CASSSDRATEAFF. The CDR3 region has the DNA TGTGCCAGCAGCTCGGACAGGGCCACTGAAGCTTTCTTT.

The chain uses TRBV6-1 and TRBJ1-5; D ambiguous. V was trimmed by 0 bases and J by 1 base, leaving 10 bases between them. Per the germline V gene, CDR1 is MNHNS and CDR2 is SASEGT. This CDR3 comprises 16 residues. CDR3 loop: CASSEAWGGSNQPQHF. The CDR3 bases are TGTGCCAGCAGTGAAGCCTGGGGAGGCAGCAATCAGCCCCAGCATTTT.

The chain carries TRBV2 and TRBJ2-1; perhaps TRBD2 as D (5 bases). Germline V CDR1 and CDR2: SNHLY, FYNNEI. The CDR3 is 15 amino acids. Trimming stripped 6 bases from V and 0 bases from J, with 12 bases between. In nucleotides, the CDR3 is TGTGCCAGCAGGCCTCCCGGGGTCTCCTACAATGAGCAGTTCTTC. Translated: CASRPPGVSYNEQFF.